A selection of T cell receptor beta chains follows, all from one sample in a study of blood T cell repertoires in COVID-19. The method was immunoSEQ multiplex PCR; TCRdb's version includes in-frame clones alone and lacks a portion of them. The sample lists about 120,000 clones; roughly three quarters were seen once. The sequencing input was peripheral blood. The source is a human donor in a cohort sampled during active COVID-19. Both conserved end residues are part of each CDR3. A D gene is named only where the DNA matches it firmly. Clone size, where shown, is once, few, many, or a class for clones that have expanded.

DNA,CDR3,J,size,V,D
TGTGCCAGCAGCTTAGCGACAGGGGAGGGCGGTCAGCCCCAGCATTTT,CASSLATGEGGQPQHF,TRBJ1-5,NA,TRBV7-9,TRBD1
TGCGCCAGCAGTGAACGACTAGCGGGGGGGCCGAGCCAAGAGACCCAGTACTTC,CASSERLAGGPSQETQYF,TRBJ2-5,NA,TRBV10-2,TRBD2
TGTGCCAGCAGTTTAAGACTAACCTACAATGAGCAGTTCTTC,CASSLRLTYNEQFF,TRBJ2-1,few,TRBV28,NA
TGTGCCAGCAGCCGACAGGCCTCTGGGGCCAACGTCCTGACTTTC,CASSRQASGANVLTF,TRBJ2-6,NA,TRBV5-6,NA
TGTGCCAGCAGCCAACTAGCGGGGGCAGGCTGGGGCACAGATACGCAGTATTTT,CASSQLAGAGWGTDTQYF,TRBJ2-3,NA,TRBV4-2,TRBD2
TGTGCCATCAGTGCCGGGACAGCGACGAACACTGAAGCTTTCTTT,CAISAGTATNTEAFF,TRBJ1-1,NA,TRBV10-3,TRBD1
TGCGCCAGCAACGATCTAGCGGGGGGGGCGAAGACCCAGTACTTC,CASNDLAGGAKTQYF,TRBJ2-5,NA,TRBV5-1,TRBD2
TGTGCCAGCAGCCCCGACACAGGGCTGCGGACTGAAGCTTTCTTT,CASSPDTGLRTEAFF,TRBJ1-1,NA,TRBV5-6,NA
TGTGCCAGCAGTAGACAGGGACTTTACTATGGCTACACCTTC,CASSRQGLYYGYTF,TRBJ1-2,NA,TRBV28,TRBD1
TGCAGCGTGGGCTCCGGGACTAGCGGACCCAACGGGTACTACGAGCAGTACTTC,CSVGSGTSGPNGYYEQYF,TRBJ2-7,once,TRBV29-1,TRBD2
TGTGCCGCCGGGACTAGCCCCTACAATGAGCAGTTCTTC,CAAGTSPYNEQFF,TRBJ2-1,NA,TRBV6-5,TRBD2
TGTGCCAGCAGCTTGGATAGGGGGACAGGGACACACTACGAGCAGTACTTC,CASSLDRGTGTHYEQYF,TRBJ2-7,NA,TRBV5-8,TRBD1
TGTGCCAGCAGCACGGACAGGGAACGAGGCTACACCTTC,CASSTDRERGYTF,TRBJ1-2,once,TRBV14,TRBD1
TGTGCCAGCAGCTTAGATCGGGGGGGGCTAGCGAACTTC,CASSLDRGGLANF,TRBJ2-7,once,TRBV11-2,TRBD2
TGTGCCAGCAGCCGCAGGGAAACCTACGAGCAGTACTTC,CASSRRETYEQYF,TRBJ2-7,few,TRBV5-6,NA
TGTGCCAGCAGCTCGCTAGAATCTGCGGAGACCCAGTACTTC,CASSSLESAETQYF,TRBJ2-5,NA,TRBV7-8,NA
TGTGCCATCAGTGCAGCGGGAGTTGGGGCCAACGTCCTGACTTTC,CAISAAGVGANVLTF,TRBJ2-6,NA,TRBV10-3,TRBD2
TGTGCCAGCAGCCGGACAGACTCAACTTGGACAGATACGCAGTATTTT,CASSRTDSTWTDTQYF,TRBJ2-3,once,TRBV11-2,NA
TGTGCCAGCAGCGTAGCCGTGGCGGTGCATAGGGAGACCCAGTACTTC,CASSVAVAVHRETQYF,TRBJ2-5,NA,TRBV9,NA
TGTGCCAGCAGCCGGGGGGGACTAGCGGGGAGCTACGAGCAGTACTTC,CASSRGGLAGSYEQYF,TRBJ2-7,NA,TRBV3-1/TRBV3-2,TRBD2
TGTGCCACCAGTGATCCCCTAGCGGGAGGGAGGAATGAGCAGTTCTTC,CATSDPLAGGRNEQFF,TRBJ2-1,NA,TRBV24-1,TRBD2